Each of the 25 T cell receptor beta chains below was sequenced from the same sample in a study of T cells in Graves' hyperthyroidism and ophthalmopathy. RNA transcripts gave rise to amplified TCR beta CDR3 regions. Carried out on the TCR CDR3, a first-round RT-PCR used the HTBI primer set. Each CDR3 protein is one row after TCRdb ran MiXCR on the multiplex PCR reads. The sample has about 460,000 distinct CDR3 sequences, about 22% seen once; the top ten hold approximately 49%. Sample: blood. All receptors come from a woman in her 70s with Graves' ophthalmopathy.

This clonotype was counted a few times. The V call is TRBV6-5, the J call TRBJ1-2, with D unclear. CDR1 is MNHEY, CDR2 SVGAGI, per germline. The CDR3 is made up of 17 amino acids. V lost 2 bases and J lost 3, with 19 bases in between. As DNA, the CDR3 is TGTGCCAGCAGTTACCCCGTAAATGAGGAGCCACACTATGGCTACACCTTC. It translates to CASSYPVNEEPHYGYTF.

The chain uses TRBV6-2 or TRBV6-3 and TRBJ2-1; D is undetermined. Between the trimmed V and J ends, which lost 7 bases and 9 bases, there was a span of 13 bases. The CDR3 has 12 residues. CDR1 is MNHEY and CDR2 is SVGEGT in the germline V gene. CDR3 protein: CASNDRVIEQFF. Here the CDR3 DNA reads TGTGCCAGCAACGACCGGGTCATTGAGCAGTTCTTC.

The chain links TRBV7-8 to TRBJ2-1; TRBD2 matches at 15 bases. This CDR3 spans 18 amino acids. Germline V gives CDR1 SGHVS, CDR2 FQNEAQ. V lost 5 bases, J lost 5 bases, and 10 bases stayed unmatched. The CDR3: CASSLGLAGGPLDNEQFF. The CDR3 region has the DNA TGTGCCAGCAGCCTAGGACTAGCGGGAGGGCCCCTTGACAATGAGCAGTTCTTC.

With regard to this clonotype: Since a much larger clone is just one base distant, this may be a read error. The chain has TRBV15 and TRBJ2-7; D is perhaps TRBD2 (6 bases). Germline CDR1 is LNHNV and CDR2 is YYDKDF (reference sequence). Trimming cost V 0 bases and J 3 bases, with 15 bases left between them. This CDR3 is built from 16 residues. This CDR3 is CATSRDAAGSGYEQYF. The CDR3 bases are TGTGCCACCAGCAGAGATGCGGCGGGATCGGGCTACGAGCAGTACTTC.

This sequence joins TRBV7-9 and TRBJ2-5; D remains unclear. Germline V lookup: CDR1 SEHNR, CDR2 FQNEAQ (reference sequence). The CDR3 runs to 15 residues. The germline V and J ends were trimmed by 5 bases and 2 bases, with 15 bases remaining between them. Here the CDR3 DNA reads TGTGCCAGCAGCCGCCACAACACACAACAAGAGACCCAGTACTTC. This gives the protein CASSRHNTQQETQYF.

The chain employs TRBV6-1 and TRBJ2-3; D unresolved. Trimming shortened V by 11 bases and J by 3 bases, and 9 bases separated the two germline ends. The CDR3 spans 11 residues. CDR1 and CDR2 (germline): MNHNS, SASEGT. The CDR3 here is CAAKQTDTQYF. The CDR3 DNA reads TGTGCCGCCAAGCAGACAGATACGCAGTATTTT.

This rearrangement joins TRBV6-1 to TRBJ1-2; D not resolved. The V and J ends lost 3 bases and 0 bases respectively, with 8 bases between them. The CDR3 runs 14 residues. Germline CDR1 and CDR2: MNHNS and SASEGT. DNA of the CDR3: TGTGCCAGCAGTGAGTTCGCAGCTAACTATGGCTACACCTTC. It translates to CASSEFAANYGYTF.

The chain links TRBV18 to TRBJ2-5; TRBD2 might be the D (7 bases). Germline V gene lookup returns CDR1 KGHSH and CDR2 LQKENI. The CDR3 runs to 16 residues. Trimming took 6 bases from V and 4 from J, leaving 21 bases between them. The CDR3 here is CASSPRDTGRGETQYF. The CDR3 DNA is TGTGCCAGCTCCCCGCGCGACACAGGGAGGGGAGAGACCCAGTACTTC.

The V gene is TRBV27, the J gene TRBJ2-1, with D possibly TRBD1 on 5 matching bases. Germline V lookup: CDR1 MNHEY, CDR2 SMNVEV (reference sequence). V was shortened by 5 bases and J by 5 bases, with 10 bases between the two germline ends. The CDR3 consists of 13 residues. The CDR3 DNA reads TGTGCCAGCAGTAGGGCAGGGAACAATGAGCAGTTCTTC. This codes for CASSRAGNNEQFF.

CDR3 in DNA: TGTGCCATCACGGGGGCGGGGGCCGTGCCTGAAGCTTTCTTT. Translating it yields CAITGAGAVPEAFF. The V and J genes are TRBV10-3 and TRBJ1-1, with D maybe TRBD1 (6 bases). CDR1 and CDR2 (germline): ENHRY, SYGVKD. This CDR3 has 14 residues. The ends were cut back, 7 bases at V and 6 bases at J, with 18 bases in the middle.

This clonotype was detected a few times. The chain recombines TRBV6-2 or TRBV6-3 with TRBJ2-1; D might be TRBD2 (6 bases). The germline V gene has CDR1 MNHEY and CDR2 SVGEGT. The CDR3 consists of 13 residues. V was trimmed by 5 bases and J by 6 bases, leaving 11 bases between them. Here the CDR3 reads CASSRDFSNEQFF. The DNA for the CDR3 is TGTGCCAGCAGTAGGGACTTCTCCAATGAGCAGTTCTTC.

V gene TRBV7-8 combines with J gene TRBJ1-1, with D perhaps matching TRBD1 (5 bases). CDR3 size: 14 residues. Trimming pared 5 bases from V and 4 bases from J, leaving 14 bases between. CDR1 SGHVS and CDR2 FQNEAQ come from the germline V gene. CDR3 in amino acids: CASSTGVESTEAFF. The CDR3 DNA follows: TGTGCCAGCAGCACAGGAGTTGAGAGCACTGAAGCTTTCTTT. Full variable domain (missing parts from reference TRBV7-8 and TRBJ1-1): GAGVSQSPRYKVAKRGQDVALRCDPISGHVSLFWYQQALGQGPEFLTYFQNEAQLDKSGLPSDRFFAERPEGSVSTLKIQRTQQEDSAVYLCASSTGVESTEAFFGQGTRLTVV.

This clonotype has more than one count but fewer than ten. This chain joins TRBV28 and TRBJ1-3, with 9 bases that match TRBD1. The CDR3 has 15 amino acids. J gave up 4 bases and V 5 bases, and 6 bases lay outside the gene matches. Germline V gene data show CDR1 as MDHEN and CDR2 as SYDVKM. In DNA form, the CDR3 reads TGTGCCAGCAGTCCTTACGACAGGGGGGGAAACACCATATATTTT. Translation: CASSPYDRGGNTIYF.

The chain combines TRBV7-3 with TRBJ1-5; possible D gene TRBD1, 6 bases. Germline V gives CDR1 SGHTA, CDR2 FQGTGA. This CDR3 has 18 amino acids. The V gene lost 0 bases and the J gene lost 5 bases, with 20 bases spanning the gap. This CDR3 is CASSLTWGGPLNDQPQHF. The CDR3 DNA reads TGTGCCAGCAGCTTAACTTGGGGGGGCCCCTTAAATGATCAGCCCCAGCATTTT.

The chain joins TRBV12-3 or TRBV12-4 to TRBJ1-6; D remains ambiguous. Trimming pared 1 base from V and 10 bases from J, leaving 11 bases between. The CDR3 totals 14 residues. CDR3 nucleotide sequence: TGTGCCAGCAGTTTAGGGGTGGGGAGCTCACCCCTCCACTTT. It is translated as CASSLGVGSSPLHF.

The sample holds a few counts of this clonotype. V usage is TRBV7-2 and J usage is TRBJ2-2, with 8 positions matching TRBD1. The CDR3 loop spans 16 amino acids. Germline V CDR1 and CDR2: SGHTA, FQGNSA. Trimming took 1 base from V and 6 from J; bases not matched to a gene: 7. The CDR3 DNA sequence: TGTGCCAGCAGCTTAGTCCCAGGGGGCTTATCCGGGGAGCTGTTTTTT. This sequence encodes CASSLVPGGLSGELFF.

This clonotype was seen ten or more times. V and J are TRBV27 and TRBJ2-7, with 11 bases that match TRBD2. After removal of 4 bases from V and 7 bases from J, the junction contained 12 bases not matched to a gene. Looked up from germline, CDR1 is MNHEY and CDR2 is SMNVEV (reference sequence). This CDR3 has 16 amino acids. CDR3 bases: TGTGCCAGCAGTTCCCCCCCGGGACTAGCGGTTAGGGAGCAGTACTTC. This gives the protein CASSSPPGLAVREQYF.

This clonotype appeared many times. The genes are TRBV7-3 and TRBJ2-7; 9 bases align to TRBD2. Germline CDR1 reads SGHTA; CDR2 reads FQGTGA. This CDR3 spans 16 amino acids. The V gene end was trimmed by 0 bases and the J gene end by 3 bases; junction bases not matched to a gene: 6. CDR3 in amino acids: CASSLTASGRSYEQYF. DNA for the CDR3: TGTGCCAGCAGCTTAACTGCGAGCGGGAGGAGCTACGAGCAGTACTTC.

This clonotype was observed a handful of times. V is TRBV30 and J is TRBJ2-5; D is ambiguous. The V gene lost 0 bases and the J gene lost 5 bases, with 10 bases spanning the gap. The CDR3 has 13 residues. Looked up from germline, CDR1 is GTSNPN and CDR2 is SVGIG (reference sequence). Here the CDR3 reads CAWSVHARETQYF. The CDR3 DNA sequence: TGTGCCTGGAGTGTACACGCTAGGGAGACCCAGTACTTC.

The V call is TRBV18, the J call TRBJ1-3; D unclear. CDR1 and CDR2 from the germline V gene are KGHSH and LQKENI. The CDR3 spans 15 residues. V was pared by 5 bases and J by 3 bases, with 14 bases between. CDR3 sequence reads: CASSSTRGNGNTIYF. The CDR3 DNA reads as TGTGCCAGCTCATCGACTCGCGGAAATGGAAACACCATATATTTT.

A few counts support this clonotype. The J gene is TRBJ2-2, the V gene TRBV19; the D gene is possibly TRBD2 (6 bases). CDR3 length: 16 amino acids. V gave up 5 bases and J gave up 2 bases, with 15 bases separating them. The germline V gene has CDR1 LNHDA and CDR2 SQIVND (reference sequence). The CDR3 is CASSANRGTNTGELFF. CDR3 DNA: TGTGCCAGTAGTGCAAACCGGGGGACTAACACCGGGGAGCTGTTTTTT. The complete variable domain, with remaining parts taken from reference TRBV19 and TRBJ2-2, reads DGGITQSPKYLFRKEGQNVTLSCEQNLNHDAMYWYRQDPGQGLRLIYYSQIVNDFQKGDIAEGYSVSREKKESFPLTVTSAQKNPTAFYLCASSANRGTNTGELFFGEGSRLTVL.

This chain links TRBV11-2 with TRBJ2-3, with D possibly TRBD1 on 5 matching bases. CDR1 is SGHAT and CDR2 is FQNNGV in the germline V gene. The CDR3 contains 14 residues. V was clipped by 1 base and J by 4 bases, with 9 bases between them. The DNA for the CDR3 is TGTGCCAGCAGCTTAGGGCTAGGGGCAGATACGCAGTATTTT. Translated, it gives CASSLGLGADTQYF.

The V gene is TRBV20-1, the J gene TRBJ2-5, with 8 bases that match TRBD1. CDR1 DFQATT and CDR2 SNEGSKA come from the germline V gene (reference sequence). The CDR3 has 13 amino acids. The junction had 2 bases not matched to a gene; V was cut back by 1 base and J by 4 bases. The CDR3 DNA sequence: TGCAGTGCTAGAGTAACAGGGGGAGAGACCCAGTACTTC. It yields the protein CSARVTGGETQYF.

This clonotype was seen a handful of times. The chain combines TRBV28 with TRBJ1-5; 7 nucleotides agree with TRBD1. CDR3 size: 15 residues. Per the germline V gene, CDR1 is MDHEN and CDR2 is SYDVKM. The J segment lost 3 bases and the V segment lost 3 bases, leaving 5 bases of the junction unmatched. The CDR3 spells CASSFIGTDNQPQHF. The DNA of the CDR3 is TGTGCCAGCAGTTTTATAGGGACAGACAATCAGCCCCAGCATTTT.

This chain uses TRBV5-4 with TRBJ2-1; no definite D call. The germline V gene encodes CDR1 SGHNT and CDR2 YYREEE (reference sequence). The length of the CDR3 is 14 residues. Trimming removed 2 bases from V and 3 bases from J, with 9 bases in between. The CDR3 region has the DNA TGTGCCAGCAGCTTCTGGGGAAACTACAATGAGCAGTTCTTC. Protein: CASSFWGNYNEQFF.